These T cell receptor beta chains were read from a single sample in a study of identical twins. TCRdb reprocessed the 5' RACE reads via MiXCR and lists one record per CDR3 protein. This sample has 1.5 million to 2 million distinct CDR3 sequences; under 35% occur once, and the top ten carry less than 0.35%. The sequenced material came from cord blood. The source is a newborn girl in good health. Both conserved end residues are part of each CDR3.

V gene,J gene,CDR3 protein
TRBV24-1,TRBJ2-3,CATSGLSSGSTDTQYF
TRBV24-1,TRBJ1-2,CATSSPNDVYGYTF
TRBV20-1,TRBJ1-1,CSARWQLNTEAFF
TRBV7-2,TRBJ2-5,CASSPVETQYF
TRBV28,TRBJ2-7,CASSKGQVTYEQYF
TRBV20-1,NA,CSASPSGISETQYF
TRBV5-1,TRBJ2-5,CASSLDPSTQYF
TRBV5-1,TRBJ2-3,CASSLVGSHTDTQYF
TRBV20-1,TRBJ1-1,CSARGRGAEAFF
TRBV4-2,TRBJ1-3,CASSQEGQGGNTIYF
TRBV7-9,TRBJ1-2,CASSARASNYGYTF
TRBV5-4,TRBJ2-7,CASSLNPTSSVGNEQYF
TRBV29-1,TRBJ2-3,CSGIQGWTDTQYF